This T cell receptor (beta chain) was retrieved from a study of OX40 agonist ivuxolimab in advanced cancers. As for this clone: Its specificity is unknown.

Regarding the study as a whole: Expanded clones tended on average to be more numerous among CD8+ T cells than CD4+.

Libraries were prepared by immunoSEQ multiplex PCR; TCRdb keeps only in-frame clonotypes and omits some of them. This table has more than 80,000 clones, 91% appearing once. The V and J ends lost 1 base and 8 bases, in that order; junction bases with no gene match: 9. Germline V CDR1 and CDR2: KGHSH, LQKENI. This CDR3 comprises 15 residues. The chain has TRBV18 and TRBJ1-1, with 8 positions matching TRBD1. The TCR was taken from an adult with an advanced solid tumor such as melanoma, head and neck, liver or kidney cancer. Specimen: CD4+ or CD8+ T cells sorted from blood, collected in a trial of the OX40 agonist ivuxolimab. This chain's CDR3 is CASSPQNRGKDEAFF. Written as DNA, the CDR3 is TGTGCCAGCTCACCACAAAACAGGGGGAAAGACGAAGCTTTCTTT.